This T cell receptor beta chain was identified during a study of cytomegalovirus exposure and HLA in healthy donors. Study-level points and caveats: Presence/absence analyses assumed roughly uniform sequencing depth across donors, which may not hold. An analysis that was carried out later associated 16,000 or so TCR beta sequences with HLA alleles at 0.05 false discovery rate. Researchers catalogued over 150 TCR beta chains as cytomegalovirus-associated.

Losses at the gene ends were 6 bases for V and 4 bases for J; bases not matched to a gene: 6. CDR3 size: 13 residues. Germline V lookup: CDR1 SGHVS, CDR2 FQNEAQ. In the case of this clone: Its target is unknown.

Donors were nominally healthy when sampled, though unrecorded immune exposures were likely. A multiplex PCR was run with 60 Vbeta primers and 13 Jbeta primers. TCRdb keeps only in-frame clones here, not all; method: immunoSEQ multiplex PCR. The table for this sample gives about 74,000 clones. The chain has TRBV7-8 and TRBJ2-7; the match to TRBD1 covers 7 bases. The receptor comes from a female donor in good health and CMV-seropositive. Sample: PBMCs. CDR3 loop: CASRRRGSYEQYF. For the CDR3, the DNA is TGTGCCAGCAGACGCAGGGGGTCGTACGAGCAGTACTTC. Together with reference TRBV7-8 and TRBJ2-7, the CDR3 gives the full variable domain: GAGVSQSPRYKVAKRGQDVALRCDPISGHVSLFWYQQALGQGPEFLTYFQNEAQLDKSGLPSDRFFAERPEGSVSTLKIQRTQQEDSAVYLCASRRRGSYEQYFGPGTRLTVT.